The entry that follows covers one T cell receptor (beta chain) sequence. This entry belongs to a study of blood T cell repertoires in COVID-19. Background on the study: There were acute and convalescent COVID-19 samples, and they came from the United States, Italy and Spain. PBMCs, B-cell-depleted T cells, or T cells were the source of the cDNA or gDNA that made up the material.

In the study's own analysis: Using reference gene primer amplification, nucleated cell counts were estimated. Some clones are missing from TCRdb's copy, which holds only in-frame ones; the method was immunoSEQ multiplex PCR. Clone size and the V and J calls come from that table; the DNA yielded D and trimming. The repertoire consists of 150,000 or so clones, with 70% to 85% occurring once and the leading ten covering over 25%. This TCR derives from a woman aged 60-75 years with acute or convalescent COVID-19. Sequenced: peripheral blood.

The CDR3 coding sequence is TGTGCCAGCAGCTCGGGGGTCAACTATGGCTACACCTTC. Translating gives CASSSGVNYGYTF. This chain links TRBV7-9 with TRBJ1-2; D is perhaps TRBD1 (5 bases). Germline V gene lookup returns CDR1 SEHNR and CDR2 FQNEAQ (reference sequence). V lost 4 bases to trimming and J lost 2 bases, with 8 bases between them. CDR3 size: 13 residues.